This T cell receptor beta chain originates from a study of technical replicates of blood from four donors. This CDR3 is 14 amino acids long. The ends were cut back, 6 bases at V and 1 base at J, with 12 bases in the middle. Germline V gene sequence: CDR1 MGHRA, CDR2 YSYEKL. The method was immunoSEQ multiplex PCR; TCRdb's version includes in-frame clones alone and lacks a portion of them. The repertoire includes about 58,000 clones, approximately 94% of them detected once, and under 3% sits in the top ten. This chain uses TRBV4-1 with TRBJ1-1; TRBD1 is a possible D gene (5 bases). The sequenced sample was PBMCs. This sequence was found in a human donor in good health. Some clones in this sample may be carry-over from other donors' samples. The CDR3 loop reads CASRYSGGNTEAFF. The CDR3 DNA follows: TGCGCCAGCAGATACAGCGGGGGGAACACTGAAGCTTTCTTT.